This T cell receptor (beta chain) appears in the sequencing data of a study of radiotherapy plus CTLA-4 blockade in lung cancer. Study at large: Disease control was seen in over 25% of patients, objective responses in approximately 19%. Findings of the study overall: There was expansion of tumor-derived TCR clones in blood after radiotherapy plus ipilimumab. Interferon-beta and early blood T cell clone dynamics reportedly predicted response best.

Germline-derived CDR1 and CDR2 are MNHEY and SVGAGI. The CDR3 is 15 amino acids. V was clipped by 5 bases and J by 1 base; unmatched bases: 6. The assay was immunoSEQ multiplex PCR, and TCRdb's table has in-frame clones only and misses some. The sample contains tens of thousands of clones, roughly 60% of which appear only once. To note about this clone: Its antigen is currently unknown.

Patients with chemo-refractory metastatic non-small-cell lung cancer received focal radiation plus CTLA-4 blockade with ipilimumab. The sequenced sample was peripheral blood, obtained from a patient treated with radiotherapy plus ipilimumab. The chain couples TRBV6-5 to TRBJ2-3, with 7 bases that match TRBD2. This receptor was identified in a human donor with non-small cell lung cancer who had a partial response to radiotherapy plus ipilimumab. CDR3 region: CASSMGLAGTDTQYF. DNA for the CDR3: TGTGCCAGCAGTATGGGGCTAGCGGGCACAGATACGCAGTATTTT.